The TCR beta chain described here comes from a study of CD4 T cells in relation to SARS-CoV-2 and coronaviruses. With respect to this clone: Its matching antigen is unknown.

Sequencing was performed with immunoSEQ multiplex PCR; in TCRdb, only in-frame clones are kept and a portion is missing. The table shows approximately 20,000 clones, with 66% occurring only once. This CDR3 comprises 14 residues. The V gene's germline CDR1 is MNHEY and CDR2 SMNVEV (reference sequence). V was trimmed by 4 bases and J by 6 bases, leaving 14 bases between them. Study results and limitations: Pre-pandemic and post-infection samples never came from the same donor. This crossreactivity analysis covered spike protein alone, no other viral proteins.

Before the COVID-19 pandemic, during about 2011-2019, CD4+ T cells were taken from unexposed donors. CD4+ T cells were isolated from the cells after about ten days of culture. This chain uses TRBV27 with TRBJ2-3, with TRBD2 as a possible D gene (6 bases). This TCR was recovered from a human donor in good health. What was sequenced was CD4+ T cells from PBMCs, cultured in vitro. CDR3 nucleotides: TGTGCCAGCAGTTCGGCGGGGTTCAGTGATACGCAGTATTTT. It specifies CASSSAGFSDTQYF.